Below are 27 T cell receptor beta chains sequenced from a single sample in a study of blood T cells in healthy people across ages. A sample-barcoded 5' primer and a J-beta primer mix were used in a second PCR of roughly 7 to 11 cycles. TCRdb redid the calling of the 5' RACE reads with MiXCR, one entry per CDR3 protein. The sample holds around 1.5 million distinct CDR3 sequences; 30% to 35% are singletons and the top ten take about 10%. The source material was blood. The receptors shown here come from a woman in her 30s in good health.

V usage is TRBV9 and J usage is TRBJ2-4, with D possibly matching TRBD2 (6 bases). V shed 4 bases and J shed 3 bases, with 11 bases lying between them. The length of the CDR3 is 14 residues. Germline V gives CDR1 SGDLS, CDR2 YYNGEE. In nucleotides, the CDR3 is TGTGCCAGCAGCCCCGGCGGGGTCAAAAACATTCAGTACTTC. Translated, it gives CASSPGGVKNIQYF.

The chain links TRBV12-3 or TRBV12-4 to TRBJ2-4; 11 nucleotides agree with TRBD2. The ends lost 6 bases at V and 0 bases at J; junction bases unmatched: 16. The CDR3 runs 20 residues. Here the CDR3 reads CASSTGTGTSGQLAKNIQYF. CDR3 coding DNA: TGTGCCAGCAGCACCGGAACCGGGACTAGCGGACAACTAGCCAAAAACATTCAGTACTTC.

This clonotype has a count of ten or more. The chain links TRBV7-9 to TRBJ2-7, with D unclear. Trimming left V 5 bases short and J 1 base short, with 9 bases between. CDR3 size: 13 residues. Germline lookup yields CDR1 SEHNR and CDR2 FQNEAQ (reference sequence). The CDR3 bases are TGTGCCAGCAGCCGTGGGGTATCCTACGAGCAGTACTTC. Protein product: CASSRGVSYEQYF.

The chain uses TRBV5-1 and TRBJ2-7, with 15 bases lining up with TRBD2. The germline V gene has CDR1 SGHRS and CDR2 YFSETQ. This CDR3 spans 17 amino acids. Trimming removed 0 bases from V and 5 bases from J; junction bases left unmatched: 6. This chain's CDR3 is CASSLGTSGRVSDEQYF. CDR3 nucleotide sequence: TGCGCCAGCAGCTTGGGGACTAGCGGGAGGGTTAGCGACGAGCAGTACTTC.

This clonotype has a handful of counts. A junction boundary mismatches the germline segment, possibly from a read error. The V and J genes are TRBV6-1 and TRBJ2-1; 8 nucleotides align to TRBD2. This CDR3 is 13 amino acids long. The germline V gene encodes CDR1 MNHNS and CDR2 SASEGT. Here the CDR3 DNA reads TGCGCCAGCAGAACCTCTAGCGGGCTTAGTCCGTTCTTC. This encodes CASRTSSGLSPFF.

This clonotype was recorded at least ten times. The J gene is TRBJ2-3, the V gene TRBV4-2, with TRBD2 matching over 10 bases. Germline CDR1 reads LGHNA; CDR2 reads YNFKEQ. The length of the CDR3 is 15 residues. The V gene end was trimmed by 2 bases and the J gene end by 4 bases; junction bases not matched to a gene: 3. The CDR3: CASSQLSGGADTQYF. CDR3 coding DNA: TGTGCCAGCAGCCAATTGAGCGGGGGGGCAGATACGCAGTATTTT.

In its sample, this clonotype was seen a few times. The chain couples TRBV28 to TRBJ2-3; tentatively, D is TRBD1 (6 bases). V gave up 3 bases and J gave up 0 bases, with 10 bases separating them. The CDR3 loop spans 15 amino acids. Germline CDR1 reads MDHEN; CDR2 reads SYDVKM. As DNA, the CDR3 is TGTGCCAGCAGTTTGGGACAATCTAGCACAGATACGCAGTATTTT. It specifies CASSLGQSSTDTQYF.

This chain uses TRBV27 with TRBJ2-2; 7 bases are shared with TRBD1. V lost 5 bases to trimming and J lost 6 bases; unmatched junction nucleotides: 3. The germline CDR1 and CDR2 sequences are MNHEY and SMNVEV (reference sequence). This CDR3 spans 13 amino acids. The CDR3 DNA reads TGTGCCAGCAGTACAGGGGCCGCCGGGGAGCTGTTTTTT. Translation: CASSTGAAGELFF.

This sequence joins TRBV7-9 and TRBJ1-4; no reliable D call. The CDR3 has 17 amino acids. V was pared by 1 base and J by 5 bases, with 17 bases between. Germline lookup yields CDR1 SEHNR and CDR2 FQNEAQ (reference sequence). The CDR3 region is CASSLDVSARTNEKLFF. The CDR3 DNA follows: TGTGCCAGCAGCTTAGACGTTTCGGCCAGGACGAATGAAAAACTGTTTTTT.

The chain is built from TRBV11-2 and TRBJ2-3, with TRBD2 matching over 8 bases. CDR3 size: 19 residues. CDR1 and CDR2 from the germline V gene are SGHAT and FQNNGV. V shed 1 base, J shed 2 bases, and the junction held 14 bases outside the gene matches. Here the CDR3 DNA reads TGTGCCAGCAGCTTAGTAGGAGGACTAGCATTTCCCCTCACAGATACGCAGTATTTT. Its translation is CASSLVGGLAFPLTDTQYF.

V and J are TRBV2 and TRBJ2-1, with 8 bases identical to TRBD2. This CDR3 is 15 amino acids long. The V gene's germline CDR1 is SNHLY and CDR2 FYNNEI. The V and J ends lost 8 bases and 2 bases, in that order; junction bases with no gene match: 8. This CDR3 reads CASEGRRGAYNEQFF. The CDR3 DNA reads TGTGCCAGCGAAGGGAGGCGGGGGGCCTACAATGAGCAGTTCTTC.

This clonotype showed up many times. An end of the junction does not agree with germline; a read error may underlie this. This chain connects TRBV5-1 to TRBJ2-7; TRBD2 aligns across 7 bases. Germline V gene lookup returns CDR1 SGHRS and CDR2 YFSETQ. This CDR3 contains 15 residues. The CDR3 here is CASSLEAGSSYEQYF. The DNA of the CDR3 is TGTGCCAGCAGCTTAGAAGCGGGGAGCTCCTACGAGCAGTACTTC.

The rearrangement joins TRBV5-5 to TRBJ1-2; 8 nucleotides align to TRBD1. Germline V CDR1 and CDR2: SGHKS, YYEKEE (reference sequence). V lost 1 base, J lost 5 bases, and 4 bases stayed unmatched. The CDR3 sequence is 14 residues long. In nucleotides, the CDR3 is TGTGCCAGCAGCTTGTCCGACAGGGGTTATGGCTACACCTTC. This gives the protein CASSLSDRGYGYTF.

This clonotype was recorded a few times. V is TRBV27 and J is TRBJ1-1; D perhaps matches TRBD1 (6 bases). Trimming stripped 0 bases from V and 4 bases from J, with 15 bases between. This CDR3 spans 16 amino acids. Germline assignment: CDR1 MNHEY and CDR2 SMNVEV (reference sequence). The CDR3 DNA reads TGTGCCAGCAGTTTATCCCCACAGGGACGAGGCACTGAAGCTTTCTTT. It translates to CASSLSPQGRGTEAFF.

The chain employs TRBV28 and TRBJ2-7; D remains ambiguous. Germline V gene data show CDR1 as MDHEN and CDR2 as SYDVKM. The CDR3 contains 16 residues. V lost 5 bases and J 2 bases, leaving 19 bases between the germline ends. CDR3 nucleotide sequence: TGTGCCAGCAGTACCGCAGACATCTCTTCTCCCTACGAGCAGTACTTC. Its protein is CASSTADISSPYEQYF.

V gene TRBV7-9 combines with J gene TRBJ1-1; maybe TRBD1 (5 bases). The germline V and J ends were trimmed by 3 bases and 6 bases, with 14 bases remaining between them. The germline gives CDR1 SEHNR, CDR2 FQNEAQ (reference sequence). The CDR3 runs to 14 residues. The CDR3, as DNA: TGTGCCAGCAGCTTTACTTATCAGGGAGCTGAAGCTTTCTTT. Amino acid sequence: CASSFTYQGAEAFF.

This clonotype was counted between two and nine times. The chain links TRBV6-5 to TRBJ2-4; D is possibly TRBD1 (6 bases). Gene TRBJ2-7 matches the end of the DNA better, so the J call may be wrong. This CDR3 is built from 18 residues. The germline CDR1 and CDR2 sequences are MNHEY and SVGAGI. The CDR3 bases are TGTGCCAGCAGTTACTCGCGGTCGGGACACTTGAACCCCTACGAGCAGTACTTC. Protein product: CASSYSRSGHLNPYEQYF.

The chain carries TRBV6-1 and TRBJ2-1; D might be TRBD2 (6 bases). The CDR3 totals 15 residues. CDR1 and CDR2 (germline): MNHNS, SASEGT. With 4 bases removed from V and 7 bases from J, the gap between germline ends came to 17 bases. The CDR3, as DNA: TGTGCCAGCAGTGGAGTCGGGGGTTTGCTAAATGAGCAGTTCTTC. It encodes CASSGVGGLLNEQFF.

This clonotype was detected a few times. CDR3 bases: TGTGCCATCAGTGAGTCGGACGGGGGGCCAGATACGCAGTATTTT. This encodes CAISESDGGPDTQYF. V gene TRBV10-3 combines with J gene TRBJ2-3; TRBD2 might be the D (7 bases). The CDR3 runs to 15 residues. The V end lost 0 bases, the J end lost 4 bases, and 11 bases lay between the germline ends. Per the germline V gene, CDR1 is ENHRY and CDR2 is SYGVKD.

This clonotype appeared a few times. V is TRBV25-1 and J is TRBJ2-7; D remains unclear. CDR1 is MGHDK and CDR2 is SYGVNS in the germline V gene. Trimming shortened V by 3 bases and J by 3 bases, and 12 bases separated the two germline ends. This CDR3 contains 14 residues. The CDR3 nucleotides read TGTGCCAGCAGTGAGCTAGGACCTAACTACGAGCAGTACTTC. It yields the protein CASSELGPNYEQYF.

The J gene is TRBJ2-5, the V gene TRBV20-1; TRBD2 matches at 15 bases. The germline gives CDR1 DFQATT, CDR2 SNEGSKA (reference sequence). The CDR3 spans 17 residues. V was pared by 3 bases and J by 4 bases, with 9 bases of the junction left unmatched. The CDR3 here is CSARGLAGGTKGETQYF. CDR3 bases: TGCAGTGCTAGGGGACTAGCGGGGGGCACCAAGGGAGAGACCCAGTACTTC.

The chain is built from TRBV6-4 and TRBJ2-4, with D perhaps matching TRBD1 or TRBD2 (7 bases each). The assigned J gene may be wrong: the sequence end matches TRBJ2-7 better. The germline gives CDR1 MRHNA, CDR2 SNTAGT. This CDR3 is built from 15 residues. The CDR3 here is CASSSEQGGPLEQYF. CDR3 DNA: TGTGCCAGCAGTTCGGAGCAGGGGGGGCCCCTCGAGCAGTACTTC.

The chain couples TRBV5-1 to TRBJ2-1; TRBD2 is a possible D gene (5 bases). Between the trimmed V and J ends, which lost 0 bases and 6 bases, there was a span of 10 bases. This CDR3 region has 14 residues. CDR1 is SGHRS, CDR2 YFSETQ, per germline. The CDR3 DNA follows: TGCGCCAGCAGCTTGGAAGGAGGCGTCAATGAGCAGTTCTTC. Translation gives CASSLEGGVNEQFF.

The CDR3 loop reads CASSEQGGIYEQFF. For the CDR3, the DNA is TGTGCCAGCAGTGAGCAGGGGGGCATCTATGAGCAGTTCTTC. The chain recombines TRBV27 with TRBJ2-1; tentative D call: TRBD1 (7 bases). Looked up from germline, CDR1 is MNHEY and CDR2 is SMNVEV (reference sequence). This CDR3 is 14 amino acids long. Trimming stripped 5 bases from V and 8 bases from J, with 16 bases between.

The rearrangement links TRBV3-1 to TRBJ1-1, with D tentatively TRBD1 (6 bases). Germline CDR1 LGHDT, CDR2 YNNKEL (reference sequence). The CDR3 runs to 12 residues. V was shortened by 7 bases and J by 5 bases, with 11 bases between the two germline ends. The CDR3 nucleotides are TGTGCCAGCACCAACAGGGTGACTGAAGCTTTCTTT. Translation: CASTNRVTEAFF. Full variable domain (outside the CDR3, taken from reference TRBV3-1 and TRBJ1-1): DTAVSQTPKYLVTQMGNDKSIKCEQNLGHDTMYWYKQDSKKFLKIMFSYNNKELIINETVPNRFSPKSPDKAHLNLHINSLELGDSAVYFCASTNRVTEAFFGQGTRLTVV.

A note on this clonotype: A much larger clonotype is one base distant, so this may be a read error. This chain joins TRBV5-1 and TRBJ2-7; perhaps TRBD2 as D (6 bases). Germline V gene lookup returns CDR1 SGHRS and CDR2 YFSETQ. CDR3 length equals 16 residues. Trimming stripped 6 bases from V and 5 bases from J, with 24 bases between. CDR3: CASTKWRVLPGDEQYF. CDR3 DNA: TGCGCCAGCACCAAATGGAGGGTATTGCCTGGGGACGAGCAGTACTTC.

To note about this clonotype: A much larger clone differs from this one at a single base, so this may be a read error. The rearrangement links TRBV11-2 to TRBJ2-1, with no clear D. TRBJ2-7 explains the end of the DNA better; the J call may be wrong. The CDR3 contains 13 residues. The germline CDR1 and CDR2 sequences are SGHAT and FQNNGV. The CDR3 is CASRQVSYNEQYF. For the CDR3, the DNA is TGTGCCAGTCGACAAGTATCCTACAATGAGCAGTACTTC.